A single sample gave rise to the 31 T cell receptor beta chains below, sequenced in a study of blood T cells in healthy people across ages. Primed by a sample-barcoded 5' primer and a J-beta primer mix, a second PCR proceeded for roughly 6 to 12 cycles. MiXCR was run by TCRdb on the 5' RACE reads, yielding one entry per CDR3 protein. The sample lists over 1.5 million distinct CDR3 sequences, about 50% occurring once. The sequenced material came from blood. The receptors were sampled from a woman aged 40 to 50 in good health.

The chain uses TRBV10-3 and TRBJ1-1; TRBD1 aligns across 9 bases. Trimming took 5 bases from V and 4 from J; bases not matched to a gene: 5. The germline CDR1 and CDR2 sequences are ENHRY and SYGVKD. The CDR3 loop spans 14 amino acids. The CDR3 bases are TGTGCCATCAGTCGACAGGGGGAGGGCACTGAAGCTTTCTTT. Amino acids: CAISRQGEGTEAFF.

This sequence joins TRBV27 and TRBJ2-5, with 11 bases identical to TRBD2. Losses at the gene ends were 5 bases for V and 1 base for J; bases not matched to a gene: 6. This CDR3 has 16 amino acids. Germline CDR1 reads MNHEY; CDR2 reads SMNVEV (reference sequence). CDR3 sequence (DNA): TGTGCCAGCAGTATTTTAGCGGGGGGGCCCCAAGAGACCCAGTACTTC. Translating it yields CASSILAGGPQETQYF.

This clonotype was observed a handful of times. V usage is TRBV4-3 and J usage is TRBJ2-5, with 12 bases aligning to TRBD1. The V gene's germline CDR1 is LGHNA and CDR2 YSLEER. J lost 5 bases, V lost 4 bases, and 8 bases had no gene match. This CDR3 is 16 amino acids long. CDR3: CASSLSGTGGFETQYF. The CDR3 bases are TGCGCCAGCAGCCTCTCCGGGACAGGGGGCTTTGAGACCCAGTACTTC.

The V gene is TRBV7-6, the J gene TRBJ2-7; 7 positions match TRBD1. The CDR3 runs to 14 residues. J gave up 5 bases and V 4 bases, and 8 bases lay outside the gene matches. The germline V gene encodes CDR1 SGHVS and CDR2 FNYEAQ. CDR3 protein: CASSSDRVAHEQYF. CDR3 nucleotides: TGTGCCAGCAGCTCCGACAGGGTCGCCCACGAGCAGTACTTC.

The chain is built from TRBV5-1 and TRBJ2-6; 10 positions agree with TRBD1. This CDR3 comprises 18 residues. With 4 bases clipped from V and 0 bases from J, the junction kept 7 bases outside the gene matches. The V gene's germline CDR1 is SGHRS and CDR2 YFSETQ. CDR3 DNA: TGCGCCAGCAGCCCAACCGGGACAGGGGTCTCTGGGGCCAACGTCCTGACTTTC. Its translation: CASSPTGTGVSGANVLTF. The variable domain in full, with the rest retrieved from reference TRBV5-1 and TRBJ2-6, is KAGVTQTPRYLIKTRGQQVTLSCSPISGHRSVSWYQQTPGQGLQFLFEYFSETQRNKGNFPGRFSGRQFSNSRSEMNVSTLELGDSALYLCASSPTGTGVSGANVLTFGAGSRLTVL.

This chain links TRBV11-1 with TRBJ2-1, with D tentatively TRBD1 (5 bases). CDR3 length equals 18 residues. Trimming stripped 5 bases from V and 4 bases from J, with 24 bases between. Germline values: CDR1 SGHAT, CDR2 FQDESV (reference sequence). CDR3 nucleotides: TGTGCCAGCAGCCTAAGGTCCAGGGCCCACTTACTTTACAATGAGCAGTTCTTC. Its translation: CASSLRSRAHLLYNEQFF.

The chain is built from TRBV7-2 and TRBJ2-3, with TRBD2 matching over 7 bases. Trimming cost V 4 bases and J 2 bases; bases outside gene matches: 9. CDR1 is SGHTA, CDR2 FQGNSA, per germline. CDR3 length equals 16 residues. CDR3 nucleotide sequence: TGTGCCAGCAGCTCAATGTACGGGGGGTACACAGATACGCAGTATTTT. Translation gives CASSSMYGGYTDTQYF.

On this clonotype: The junction shows a germline mismatch at one end, possibly a read error. The chain uses TRBV7-3 and TRBJ1-2; 8 nucleotides match TRBD1. The CDR3 is made up of 16 amino acids. Germline V gives CDR1 SGHTA, CDR2 FQGTGA. In DNA form, the CDR3 reads TGTGCCAGCAGCTTACCCATGACAGGGGCTAACCATGGCTACACCTTC. This gives the protein CASSLPMTGANHGYTF.

This chain joins TRBV20-1 and TRBJ1-2, with 8 bases lining up with TRBD1. The CDR3 is 12 residues long. The germline V gene encodes CDR1 DFQATT and CDR2 SNEGSKA (reference sequence). The CDR3 region has the DNA TGCAGGGATGGGACAGGCTCTGGTAGCTACACCTTC. It is translated as CRDGTGSGSYTF.

The rearrangement joins TRBV12-3 or TRBV12-4 to TRBJ2-3; 11 bases match TRBD2. V lost 3 bases, J lost 5 bases, and 7 bases stayed unmatched. This CDR3 is 16 amino acids long. CDR3 coding DNA: TGTGCCAGCAGTTTCGGACTAGCGGGTCGGGGAGATACGCAGTATTTT. Amino acid sequence: CASSFGLAGRGDTQYF.

The CDR3 is CASRRAGGLTDTQYF. The CDR3 nucleotides are TGTGCCAGCAGAAGAGCGGGGGGGCTTACAGATACGCAGTATTTT. V and J are TRBV7-2 and TRBJ2-3; 10 bases map to TRBD2. The length of the CDR3 is 15 residues. Germline values: CDR1 SGHTA, CDR2 FQGNSA. The V gene end was trimmed by 6 bases and the J gene end by 3 bases; junction bases not matched to a gene: 6. Based on the CDR3 plus reference TRBV7-2 and TRBJ2-3, the full variable domain is GAGVSQSPSNKVTEKGKDVELRCDPISGHTALYWYRQSLGQGLEFLIYFQGNSAPDKSGLPSDRFSAERTGGSVSTLTIQRTQQEDSAVYLCASRRAGGLTDTQYFGPGTRLTVL.

V usage is TRBV29-1 and J usage is TRBJ2-4, with a tentative D call TRBD1 (6 bases). The DNA end lines up better with TRBJ2-7; the J call may be wrong. Germline-derived CDR1 and CDR2 are SQVTM and ANQGSEA. The CDR3 is 12 amino acids. The CDR3 loop reads CSVGWDNNEQYF. CDR3 in DNA: TGCAGCGTTGGATGGGACAACAACGAGCAGTACTTC.

Note on this clonotype: Given a much more abundant clone one base away, this may be a read error. CDR3 coding DNA: TGTGCCAACAGTAGGGACCCCTCGAGCAATGAGCAGTTCTTC. It is translated as CANSRDPSSNEQFF. J is TRBJ2-1 and V is TRBV12-3 or TRBV12-4; D might be TRBD1 or TRBD2, each matching 5 bases. The CDR3 runs to 14 residues.

The chain recombines TRBV10-3 with TRBJ2-1; D uncertain. V lost 4 bases, J lost 0 bases, and 10 bases lay in between. Germline assignment: CDR1 ENHRY and CDR2 SYGVKD. The CDR3 totals 15 residues. The CDR3 loop reads CAISGPAGSYNEQFF. As DNA, the CDR3 is TGTGCCATCAGTGGGCCCGCAGGCTCCTACAATGAGCAGTTCTTC.

The J gene is TRBJ2-1, the V gene TRBV20-1; TRBD1 matches 8 bases. With V trimmed by 5 bases and J by 5 bases, 5 bases remained unmatched. This CDR3 is 13 amino acids long. Germline lookup yields CDR1 DFQATT and CDR2 SNEGSKA (reference sequence). CDR3 in DNA: TGCAGTGCTGACAGGGGTTGGAACAATGAGCAGTTCTTC. It encodes CSADRGWNNEQFF.

V and J are TRBV9 and TRBJ2-1; no definite D call. Trimming cost V 3 bases and J 5 bases, with 9 bases left between them. Germline CDR1 and CDR2: SGDLS and YYNGEE. The CDR3 runs to 13 residues. CDR3 amino acids: CASSALSDNEQFF. Here the CDR3 DNA reads TGTGCCAGCAGCGCCCTATCCGACAATGAGCAGTTCTTC.

This clonotype was seen only once. The genes are TRBV12-3 or TRBV12-4 and TRBJ2-6; 8 nucleotides line up with TRBD2. This CDR3 has 18 amino acids. Unmatched junction bases numbered 10, after V lost 6 bases and J lost 0 bases. This CDR3 is CASSQLLAGDSGANVLTF. The CDR3 DNA follows: TGTGCCAGCAGCCAGCTTCTAGCGGGTGACTCTGGGGCCAACGTCCTGACTTTC.

The chain recombines TRBV9 with TRBJ1-1; D is undetermined. V dropped 5 bases and J dropped 4 bases, with 18 bases sitting between them. CDR3 length: 15 amino acids. Looked up from germline, CDR1 is SGDLS and CDR2 is YYNGEE. CDR3 loop: CASRAPPGSGTEAFF. In DNA, the CDR3 is TGTGCCAGCAGGGCCCCCCCGGGGTCCGGCACTGAAGCTTTCTTT. Based on the CDR3 plus reference TRBV9 and TRBJ1-1, the full variable domain is DSGVTQTPKHLITATGQRVTLRCSPRSGDLSVYWYQQSLDQGLQFLIQYYNGEERAKGNILERFSAQQFPDLHSELNLSSLELGDSALYFCASRAPPGSGTEAFFGQGTRLTVV.

This CDR3 is CASSQDHRFTDTQYF. The CDR3 region has the DNA TGCGCCAGCAGCCAAGATCACCGATTCACAGATACGCAGTATTTT. The V call is TRBV4-3, the J call TRBJ2-3, with D uncertain. Germline V gene sequence: CDR1 LGHNA, CDR2 YSLEER. V lost 0 bases and J 2 bases, leaving 9 bases between the germline ends. The CDR3 is 15 amino acids.

The V call is TRBV20-1, the J call TRBJ1-2; 12 positions match TRBD1. CDR1 and CDR2 from the germline V gene are DFQATT and SNEGSKA (reference sequence). V was clipped by 5 bases and J by 8 bases; unmatched bases: 9. This CDR3 is 14 amino acids long. The CDR3 spells CSADDRDRGRGYTF. As DNA, the CDR3 is TGCAGTGCTGACGACCGGGACAGGGGGCGGGGCTACACCTTC.

This chain uses TRBV3-1 with TRBJ2-1, with TRBD1 as a possible D gene (5 bases). Germline-derived CDR1 and CDR2 are LGHDT and YNNKEL (reference sequence). The V end was cut by 5 bases, the J end by 10 bases, with 15 bases between. This CDR3 has 13 residues. CDR3 region: CASSFTGLWEQFF. CDR3 DNA: TGTGCCAGCAGCTTCACAGGCCTCTGGGAGCAGTTCTTC.

The V gene is TRBV20-1, the J gene TRBJ2-3; D is unresolved. CDR3 length: 15 residues. V shed 0 bases and J shed 0 bases, with 10 bases lying between them. CDR1 and CDR2 from the germline V gene are DFQATT and SNEGSKA (reference sequence). The CDR3 DNA is TGCAGTGCTAGAGAAGGCAGTTTTAGCACAGATACGCAGTATTTT. This codes for CSAREGSFSTDTQYF.

The chain links TRBV3-1 to TRBJ2-2, with unresolved D. The V gene's germline CDR1 is LGHDT and CDR2 YNNKEL (reference sequence). This CDR3 region has 14 residues. Between the trimmed V and J ends, which lost 0 bases and 8 bases, there was a span of 10 bases. CDR3 sequence reads: CASSQDLTRGELFF. The DNA for the CDR3 is TGTGCCAGCAGCCAAGACCTAACACGAGGGGAGCTGTTTTTT.

This clonotype was observed a few times. The V call is TRBV7-2, the J call TRBJ2-5; D unresolved. The CDR3 contains 15 residues. CDR1 SGHTA and CDR2 FQGNSA come from the germline V gene. The ends were cut back, 5 bases at V and 4 bases at J, with 17 bases in the middle. CDR3 bases: TGTGCCAGCAGCCCCCGGACCGGAATCGTAGAGACCCAGTACTTC. Amino acids: CASSPRTGIVETQYF.

The chain has TRBV5-1 and TRBJ2-1; TRBD1 matches at 9 bases. V was clipped by 4 bases and J by 0 bases; unmatched bases: 11. CDR3 size: 18 residues. CDR1 SGHRS and CDR2 YFSETQ come from the germline V gene. This CDR3 is CASSEGLQGASSYNEQFF. The CDR3 DNA reads TGCGCCAGCAGCGAAGGTTTACAGGGGGCCAGCTCCTACAATGAGCAGTTCTTC.

This clonotype was picked up one time. In DNA form, the CDR3 reads TGCGCCAGCAGCTTGTCATCCACCGAAGATACGCAGTATTTT. Protein sequence: CASSLSSTEDTQYF. The chain combines TRBV5-1 with TRBJ2-3; D uncertain. Germline CDR1 SGHRS, CDR2 YFSETQ. The germline V and J ends were trimmed by 1 base and 5 bases, with 11 bases remaining between them. The CDR3 spans 14 residues.

The chain joins TRBV6-5 to TRBJ1-6, with a possible D match to TRBD1 (6 bases). The CDR3 covers 16 residues. CDR1 is MNHEY and CDR2 is SVGAGI in the germline V gene. V shed 2 bases and J shed 9 bases, with 17 bases lying between them. CDR3 in amino acids: CASSYKGRGPSSPLHF. The CDR3 DNA is TGTGCCAGCAGTTACAAAGGCAGGGGCCCTAGTTCACCCCTCCACTTT.

Only one count was recorded for this clonotype. The chain has TRBV14 and TRBJ2-3; no reliable D call. CDR3 length: 13 amino acids. The germline V gene encodes CDR1 SGHDN and CDR2 FVKESK. V lost 1 base and J 6 bases, leaving 8 bases between the germline ends. DNA for the CDR3: TGTGCCAGCAGCCAAGCTAGTCAGGATACGCAGTATTTT. This codes for CASSQASQDTQYF.

The chain uses TRBV12-3 or TRBV12-4 and TRBJ2-1; perhaps TRBD1 as D (6 bases). V was cut by 7 bases and J by 11 bases, with 15 bases left in between. This CDR3 region has 12 residues. As DNA, the CDR3 is TGTGCCAGCACCCTTTACACAGGGAAGCAGTTCTTC. Its translation is CASTLYTGKQFF.

Details on this clonotype: A junction end diverges from the germline sequence, so it may reflect a read error. The genes are TRBV7-2 and TRBJ2-1, with 13 bases matching TRBD2. Germline values: CDR1 SGHTA, CDR2 FQGNSA. The CDR3 is made up of 16 amino acids. The CDR3 region is CASSLTSGGRYSEQFF. The DNA for the CDR3 is TGTGCCAGCAGCCTGACTAGCGGGGGGCGGTACAGTGAGCAGTTCTTC.

This clonotype has more than one count but fewer than ten. The chain is built from TRBV6-6 and TRBJ2-7; 7 bases fit TRBD1. The CDR3 totals 14 residues. The junction had 8 bases not matched to a gene; V was cut back by 5 bases and J by 4 bases. In germline, CDR1 is MNHNY, CDR2 SVGAGI (reference sequence). The CDR3 loop is CASSAPGTEYEQYF. In DNA form, the CDR3 reads TGTGCCAGCAGTGCTCCCGGGACAGAGTACGAGCAGTACTTC.